This is a list of T cell receptor beta chains from one sample in a study of T cell responses to AZD1222 COVID-19 vaccine. Assay: immunoSEQ multiplex PCR; the TCRdb copy retains only in-frame clones and omits some. Of around 150,000 clones listed, around 90% are singletons. The starting material was peripheral blood, obtained 28 days after the second AZD1222 dose. The source of these receptors is an adult who received the AZD1222 COVID-19 vaccine. Both conserved end residues are part of each CDR3. The D gene is left open where the match is weak. Part of the rows lack a size; the others show once, few, many or a class for expanded clones.

TRBV27,.,TRBD2,TRBJ2-5,CASSPRSGGRDQETQYF,TGTGCCAGCAGCCCTCGAAGCGGAGGGAGGGACCAAGAGACCCAGTACTTC
TRBV5-1,.,.,TRBJ2-3,CASSATGTDTQYF,TGCGCCAGCAGCGCGACGGGCACAGATACGCAGTATTTT
TRBV2,.,TRBD2,TRBJ2-1,CASTRRTSGNNEQFF,TGTGCCAGCACGCGACGGACTAGCGGCAACAATGAGCAGTTCTTC
TRBV5-1,.,.,TRBJ1-1,CASRTSGVTEAFF,TGCGCCAGCAGAACGTCTGGGGTCACTGAAGCTTTCTTT
TRBV14,.,.,TRBJ2-7,CASSQDPPFRGEQYF,TGTGCCAGCAGCCAAGACCCACCGTTTCGGGGCGAGCAGTACTTC
TRBV5-1,once,TRBD1,TRBJ2-1,CASSSETGGYNEQFF,TGCGCCAGCAGCTCTGAGACAGGGGGCTACAATGAGCAGTTCTTC
TRBV7-2,.,TRBD1,TRBJ2-7,CASSLRYRDRGYEQYF,TGTGCCAGCAGCTTACGTTACCGGGACAGGGGCTACGAGCAGTACTTC
TRBV10-3,.,.,TRBJ2-2,CASFGGGTGELFF,TGTGCCAGTTTCGGTGGGGGTACCGGGGAGCTGTTTTTT
TRBV6-5,once,TRBD1,TRBJ1-6,CASSFGQGRSPLHF,TGTGCCAGCAGTTTCGGACAGGGGAGATCACCCCTCCACTTT
TRBV5-1,.,.,TRBJ1-1,CASSDWGTEAFF,TGCGCCAGCAGCGACTGGGGCACTGAAGCTTTCTTT
TRBV19,.,TRBD1,TRBJ2-2,CASSMDRGDTGELFF,TGTGCCAGTAGCATGGACAGGGGAGATACCGGGGAGCTGTTTTTT
TRBV6-2/TRBV6-3,.,.,TRBJ1-2,CASSYSILSTASNYGYTF,TGTGCCAGCAGTTACTCGATTTTGTCGACAGCTTCTAACTATGGCTACACCTTC
TRBV11-2,once,TRBD1,TRBJ1-1,CASSPRQGINTEAFF,TGTGCCAGCAGCCCCCGACAGGGCATTAACACTGAAGCTTTCTTT
TRBV7-9,.,TRBD1,TRBJ2-1,CASSPRVGTGYNEQFF,TGTGCCAGCAGCCCCCGGGTCGGGACAGGATACAATGAGCAGTTCTTC
TRBV5-1,.,.,TRBJ1-3,CASKDSSGNTIYF,TGCGCCAGCAAGGACAGCTCTGGAAACACCATATATTTT
TRBV6-5,.,.,TRBJ1-2,CASSYSGTLRGYGYTF,TGTGCCAGCAGTTACTCAGGGACTCTCAGGGGATATGGCTACACCTTC
TRBV5-1,.,TRBD1,TRBJ1-2,CASSSSQGASSYGYTF,TGCGCCAGCAGCTCCTCACAGGGGGCCTCTAGCTATGGCTACACCTTC
TRBV5-1,.,.,TRBJ2-6,CASSYYRATGANVLTF,TGCGCCAGCAGCTATTACAGGGCGACTGGGGCCAACGTCCTGACTTTC
TRBV7-5,once,.,TRBJ2-7,CVRRQTSGRSYEQYF,TGTGTCAGAAGGCAAACTAGCGGGAGGTCCTACGAGCAGTACTTC
TRBV12-3/TRBV12-4,.,.,TRBJ2-1,CASLRTVDNEQFF,TGTGCCAGTCTTAGGACAGTCGACAATGAGCAGTTCTTC
TRBV7-8,.,TRBD1,TRBJ1-3,CASSLKGVQGFSGNTIYF,TGTGCCAGCAGCTTAAAGGGGGTACAGGGGTTTTCCGGAAACACCATATATTTT
TRBV7-2,.,TRBD2,TRBJ2-5,CASSLGPSGSETQYF,TGTGCCAGCAGCTTGGGGCCTAGCGGGAGCGAGACCCAGTACTTC
TRBV6-6,.,TRBD2,TRBJ2-7,CASSPEDSGTTLGYF,TGTGCCAGCAGCCCCGAGGATAGCGGGACAACCTTGGGGTACTTC
TRBV30,.,.,TRBJ1-1,CAWSGQINTEAFF,TGTGCCTGGAGTGGGCAGATTAACACTGAAGCTTTCTTT
TRBV28,.,TRBD2,TRBJ2-7,CASTGLAGGWLEQYF,TGTGCCAGCACGGGACTAGCGGGAGGTTGGCTCGAGCAGTACTTC
TRBV6-5,.,.,TRBJ2-7,CASSYSLREYEQYF,TGTGCCAGCAGTTACTCGTTACGGGAGTACGAGCAGTACTTC